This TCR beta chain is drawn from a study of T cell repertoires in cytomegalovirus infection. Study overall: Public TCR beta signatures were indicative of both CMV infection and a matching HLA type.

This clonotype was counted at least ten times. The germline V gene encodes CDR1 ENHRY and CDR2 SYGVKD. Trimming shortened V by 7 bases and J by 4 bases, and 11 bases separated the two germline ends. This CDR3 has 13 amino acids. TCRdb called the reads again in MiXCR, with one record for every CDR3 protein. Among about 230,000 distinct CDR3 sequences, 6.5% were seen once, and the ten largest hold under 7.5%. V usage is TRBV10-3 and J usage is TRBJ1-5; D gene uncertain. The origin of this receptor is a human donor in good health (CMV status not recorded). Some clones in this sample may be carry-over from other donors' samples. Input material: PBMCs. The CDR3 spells CAITVSPNQPQHF. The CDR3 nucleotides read TGTGCCATCACCGTCAGTCCTAATCAGCCCCAGCATTTT.